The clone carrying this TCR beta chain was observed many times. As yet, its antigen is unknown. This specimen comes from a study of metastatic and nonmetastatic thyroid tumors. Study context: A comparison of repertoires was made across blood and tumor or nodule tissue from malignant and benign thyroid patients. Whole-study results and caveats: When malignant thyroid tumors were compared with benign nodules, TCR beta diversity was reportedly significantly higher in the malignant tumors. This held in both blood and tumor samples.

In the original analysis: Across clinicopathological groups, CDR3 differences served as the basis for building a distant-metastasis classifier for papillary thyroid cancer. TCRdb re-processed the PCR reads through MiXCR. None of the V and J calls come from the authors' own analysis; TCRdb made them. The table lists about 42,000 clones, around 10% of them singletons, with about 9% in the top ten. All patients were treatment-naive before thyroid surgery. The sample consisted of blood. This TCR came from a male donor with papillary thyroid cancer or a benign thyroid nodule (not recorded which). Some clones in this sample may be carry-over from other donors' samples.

For the CDR3, the DNA is TGTGCCTGTGCCCCAGGGGTTTCTTTCGAGCAGTACTTC. Translated, it gives CACAPGVSFEQYF. The chain is built from TRBV30 and TRBJ2-7; D is possibly TRBD1 (6 bases). Germline CDR1 is GTSNPN and CDR2 is SVGIG (reference sequence). Trimming removed 6 bases from V and 6 bases from J, with 18 bases in between. The CDR3 loop spans 13 amino acids.